This T cell receptor beta chain was profiled in a study of cytomegalovirus exposure and HLA in healthy donors (dated by TCRdb to 2015 to 2018). For the study in its entirety: An earlier analysis of approximately 640 of the donors reported 250 to 300 Gb of sequence data and some 120 million unique TCR beta sequences from about 179 million T cells. Approximately 310 gigabases of sequencing data and approximately 80 million unique TCR sequences were included in an early release covering 550 to 650 HLA-typed donors. The T cell repertoires of 666 subjects were profiled by immunosequencing and related to cytomegalovirus serostatus. The study was designed to test whether signatures of past pathogen exposure could be identified by cataloging public T cell receptors. Because of strong linkage in the cohort, roughly 5 DR-DQ haplotypes were treated as single units for association and clustering. A separate validation cohort of 100 to 150 different subjects was used in addition to the approximately 610-subject first cohort. In a later analysis, previously published TCR beta repertoires from several hundred donors were re-analyzed and high-resolution HLA genotyping was added so that TCR occurrence patterns could be studied. HLA typing included class I and class II loci at four-digit resolution. The later analysis used no new phenotypic data to find candidate immune exposures, relying instead on TCR beta sequences and their occurrence across donors. To decide whether each TCR beta V gene segment behaved as functional or pseudogenic, an earlier analysis of some 600 of the donors relied on high-throughput TCR beta sequencing. Donor age, sex, ethnicity and CMV serostatus were compiled together with the repertoire data. Of the roughly 400 genotyped donors, 65% to 90% were placed in the genetic ancestry cluster associated with self-reported Caucasian donors. Typing coverage varied by locus: roughly 620-640 donors for A, B, C, DRB1 and DQB1; some 520 for DQA1; about 600 for DPA1; 400 to 480 for DPB1. To predict cytomegalovirus infection status, the study combined high-throughput TCR immunosequencing, statistical association of individual TCRs with disease status, and machine learning. All discovery cohort repertoires had been generated on a single sequencing platform. Across some 400 genotyped donors of the cohort, an average of roughly 230,000 unique TCR beta nucleotide sequences per donor were sequenced, and 15% to 20% of those sequences were non-productive. A later genetic analysis used genome-wide SNP genotypes for about three fifths of the 666 donors, treating that subset as a discovery cohort.

The protocol used for the library was the immunoSEQ multiplex PCR assay. For the multiplex PCR, a mixture combining 60 forward primers for TCR Vbeta segments and 13 reverse primers for TCR Jbeta segments was used. A multiplex PCR assay on genomic DNA amplified the CDR3 region of rearranged TCR beta genes. The amplified TCR beta libraries were sequenced on the Illumina HiSeq System as 87-base-pair reads. From the authors' description of their analysis: Across the 666 repertoires, a later analysis counted about 81 million unique TCR beta chains, around 11 million of which were shared by at least two donors. To remove PCR and sequencing errors, raw reads were error-corrected and collapsed into unique sequences using a nearest-neighbor algorithm that merged closely related sequences. Alignment of CDR3 sequences to IMGT reference sequences was used to assign V, D and J gene segments. Each retained sequence needed at least a six-nucleotide match to both a V gene segment and a J gene segment. Rearrangements were classified as productive when the CDR3 lacked stop codons and remained in frame with V and J, and all other rearrangements were classified as non-productive. CDR3 was defined according to IMGT convention as the region running from the second conserved V-encoded cysteine to the conserved J-encoded phenylalanine. In an earlier analysis of more than 550 of the donors, sequences lacking an unambiguous match to a single V gene segment were excluded. In an earlier analysis of some 590 of the donors, a V segment was called functional when productive rearrangements were above 56.7%, and segregating when the standard deviation between donors exceeded 5%. A statistical classification framework was developed to diagnose cytomegalovirus status using the catalog of TCR beta chain sequences. A later analysis assigned V and J genes by comparing TCR nucleotide sequences with IMGT/GENE-DB human TR gene sequences. The TCRdist pipeline was used in a later analysis to assign CDR3 sequences and most-parsimonious VDJ recombination scenarios. In a later analysis, each TCR beta chain was defined by its CDR3 amino acid sequence together with its V-gene family, and reads lacking a unique V-gene family were excluded. A later analysis removed 600 or so highly shared, low-generation-probability nucleotide sequences to deal with suspected cross-contamination and a sequencing artifact. A later analysis calculated a clonal expansion index for each public chain from normalized within-repertoire ranks of inferred template counts. A later analysis computed generation probabilities with a VDJ recombination model fitted to out-of-frame rearrangements, and checked the results against IGoR. Hypergeometric tests were used in a later analysis to score TCR-TCR, TCR-HLA and TCR-CMV co-occurrence, with a repertoire-size bias correction applied to the TCR pairs. In a later analysis, false discovery rates were estimated by permuting HLA or CMV assignments 20 times. In a later analysis, co-occurring TCRs were grouped using DBSCAN, and TCRdist sequence similarity was added for clustering within HLA-allele-positive subsets. Repertoires with fewer than 30,000 or more than 120,000 public chains, plus five repertoires with anomalous nucleotide sharing, were excluded from co-occurrence clustering. Sourced from immuneACCESS, this table was stored by TCRdb with only in-frame sequences that have V and J called. A share of the clones is absent; for the studies checked, an unresolved V gene accounts for under half, and the remainder has no known explanation. For V, J and clone size, that table is used; D and trimming come from the DNA. Here the sample has 150,000 to 170,000 clones; about 80% occur a single time. The ten most abundant clones make up 10% to 15% of the sample.

Overall study outcomes, separate from this receptor: In vitro tests confirmed that a few of the cytomegalovirus-associated TCR beta chains recognize cytomegalovirus antigens. The authors suggested that the approach could potentially be generalized to other disease states and immunological phenotypes. The sequencing pipeline was judged likely to have produced a cluster of highly shared sequence variants as a technical artifact. For the cohort, immune exposure information was limited to CMV serostatus. A later analysis found that most CMV-associated TCR beta chains appeared HLA-restricted, with HLA associations seemingly driven largely by CMV exposure. In this cohort, only TCR beta chains were sequenced, and detectable features were limited by the absence of alpha or paired-chain data. Roughly uniform sequencing depth across donors was assumed in presence/absence analyses, although this assumption may not hold. A later analysis found that HLA-associated TCR beta chains were more clonally expanded and had lower generation probabilities than equally common non-associated chains. Because some donors lacked HLA typing at each locus, the association tests relied only on the typed subset. In the study, around 160 TCR beta chains were listed as associated with cytomegalovirus. Most TCR sequences were seen in very few donors, while some public TCRs were found in many individuals. Compared with the approximately 720-donor mean, donors in an Asian-associated ancestry cluster had fewer N-insertions in productive TCRs, according to a later genetic analysis. A further reported finding was that TCR beta sequences accurately predicted the HLA-A and HLA-B alleles for most subjects in the first cohort. In a later analysis, the rate of TCR association differed among HLA loci, with DRB1 alleles having the most associated TCRs and HLA-C alleles having the fewest. Roughly 17 rarely observed V segments, including chromosome 9 orphons, were excluded from the earlier analysis of 550 to 700 of the donors because counts were too low. Correlated functional status among segregating V segments might reflect linkage disequilibrium, but an unknown experimental factor could not be ruled out. At a false discovery rate of 0.05, a later analysis linked under 20,000 TCR beta sequences to specific HLA alleles. Several of the top co-occurrence clusters appeared to be linked to parvovirus B19, influenza, CMV and Epstein-Barr virus, according to a later analysis. In a later genetic analysis, a missense DCLRE1C variant was associated with V-gene and J-gene trimming of TCR beta chains, and the association was replicated in an independent cohort. When HLA alleles, especially DR and DQ, strongly co-occurred, attributing TCR associations to individual alleles was difficult. Some IMGT-functional V segments, including TRBV6-2 and TRBV6-3, could not be distinguished by the 87-base-pair reads and were therefore excluded. The classifier was reported to diagnose cytomegalovirus status with high specificity and sensitivity in both the original cohort and the validation cohort. In an earlier analysis of roughly 560 of the donors, most TCR beta V segments were observed in productive rearrangements about 87% or about 30% of the time, broadly matching IMGT annotations.

In total, approximately 700 healthy bone marrow donors made up the cohort. All cohort members were sampled while nominally healthy, although unrecorded immune exposures were likely present. The donor tested CMV seropositive, placing the donor among the 289 seropositive members of the cohort. A peripheral blood sample was collected from each donor, and TCR beta sequencing was performed on peripheral blood mononuclear cells. The Qiagen DNeasy Blood Extraction Kit was used to extract genomic DNA from the blood cell samples. As regards this clone: There is no known antigen for this receptor. Qualities for individual bases were not recorded, and no much larger clone is one base off.

CDR1 is given as MNHEY and CDR2 as SMNVEV, both from the germline V gene (reference sequence). The CDR3 sequence holds 13 residues, the cysteine and phenylalanine included. Solely the CDR3 DNA is kept, with 39 bases framed from the first base. The V end loses 3 bases and the J end loses 5 bases, and a stretch of 11 bases separates them. Recombination joined TRBV27 with TRBJ2-7; D gene: possibly TRBD1, on 6 matching bases. The receptor was derived from a man younger than 45 in good health and CMV-seropositive. The specimen sequenced was PBMCs. The CDR3 sequence is CASSFSGDNEQYF. The nucleotide sequence reads as follows: TGTGCCAGCAGTTTCTCCGGGGACAACGAGCAGTACTTC.